These T cell receptor beta chains were read from a single sample in a study of vaccination and CD4 T cells after COVID-19. These receptors have no known antigen. TCRdb used MiXCR to reprocess the PCR reads, holding one entry per CDR3 protein. In the table there are approximately 17,000 distinct CDR3 sequences, 50% to 65% of which are singletons. Here the sequenced sample was CD4+ T cells from blood, cultured in vitro, taken before SARS-CoV-2 vaccination. The origin of the receptors is a human donor who had recovered from COVID-19. Both conserved end residues are part of each CDR3. Fields, in order: V gene, clone size, D gene, J gene, CDR3 protein, CDR3 DNA. The D gene is left open where the match is weak. Clone size is stated in some rows and not others, as once, few, many or a class when expanded.

v_call: TRBV5-8; clone_size: -; d_call: -; j_call: TRBJ2-7; cdr3_aa: CASRTTGVFDEQYF; cdr3_nt: TGTGCCAGCAGAACCACGGGGGTCTTTGACGAGCAGTACTTC
v_call: TRBV28; clone_size: -; d_call: -; j_call: TRBJ2-7; cdr3_aa: CASSLPGTGAYEQYF; cdr3_nt: TGTGCCAGCAGTTTACCAGGGACTGGGGCCTACGAGCAGTACTTC
v_call: TRBV27; clone_size: -; d_call: TRBD1; j_call: TRBJ2-3; cdr3_aa: CASSQGTVGADTQYF; cdr3_nt: TGTGCCAGCAGCCAAGGGACAGTTGGGGCAGATACGCAGTATTTT
v_call: TRBV29-1; clone_size: -; d_call: -; j_call: TRBJ1-5; cdr3_aa: CSVEIGSPDQPQHF; cdr3_nt: TGCAGCGTTGAAATTGGTAGCCCAGATCAGCCCCAGCATTTT
v_call: TRBV5-4; clone_size: -; d_call: TRBD2; j_call: TRBJ2-3; cdr3_aa: CASSFSSGSSDTQYF; cdr3_nt: TGTGCCAGCAGCTTCAGTAGCGGGAGTTCAGATACGCAGTATTTT
v_call: TRBV18; clone_size: -; d_call: -; j_call: TRBJ2-5; cdr3_aa: CASSPQETQYF; cdr3_nt: TGTGCCAGCTCACCACAAGAGACCCAGTACTTC
v_call: TRBV20-1; clone_size: -; d_call: -; j_call: TRBJ2-7; cdr3_aa: CSARGARLTYEQYF; cdr3_nt: TGCAGTGCTAGGGGAGCCAGACTAACCTACGAGCAGTACTTC
v_call: TRBV29-1; clone_size: -; d_call: -; j_call: TRBJ2-2; cdr3_aa: CSVGSLNTGELFF; cdr3_nt: TGCAGCGTTGGGTCGCTTAACACCGGGGAGCTGTTTTTT
v_call: TRBV6-1; clone_size: -; d_call: TRBD1; j_call: TRBJ2-1; cdr3_aa: CASSRDRVSNEQFF; cdr3_nt: TGTGCCAGCAGCCGGGACAGGGTAAGCAATGAGCAGTTCTTC
v_call: TRBV6-1; clone_size: few; d_call: TRBD1; j_call: TRBJ1-2; cdr3_aa: CASSRDSRGYTF; cdr3_nt: TGTGCCAGCAGCCGGGACAGCAGGGGCTACACCTTC
v_call: TRBV7-8; clone_size: -; d_call: -; j_call: TRBJ1-6; cdr3_aa: CASSLRVSYNSPHHF; cdr3_nt: TGTGCCAGCAGCTTGAGGGTCTCCTATAATTCACCCCACCACTTT
v_call: TRBV6-1; clone_size: few; d_call: TRBD2; j_call: TRBJ2-5; cdr3_aa: CASSVFVAGGGQETQYF; cdr3_nt: TGTGCCAGCAGTGTCTTCGTAGCGGGAGGGGGGCAAGAGACCCAGTACTTC
v_call: TRBV10-3; clone_size: -; d_call: -; j_call: TRBJ2-7; cdr3_aa: CASSYPGRSYEQYF; cdr3_nt: TGTGCCAGCAGTTACCCCGGTCGCAGTTACGAGCAGTACTTC
v_call: TRBV7-2; clone_size: once; d_call: TRBD2; j_call: TRBJ2-3; cdr3_aa: CAIKVLGGADTQYF; cdr3_nt: TGTGCCATAAAGGTGCTGGGGGGGGCAGATACGCAGTATTTT
v_call: TRBV6-2/TRBV6-3; clone_size: few; d_call: TRBD2; j_call: TRBJ2-7; cdr3_aa: CASGARLAGAMYEQYF; cdr3_nt: TGTGCCAGCGGGGCTAGGCTAGCGGGAGCAATGTACGAGCAGTACTTC
v_call: TRBV15; clone_size: -; d_call: -; j_call: TRBJ2-5; cdr3_aa: CATSKMTQRKGETQYF; cdr3_nt: TGTGCCACCAGCAAGATGACACAGCGAAAGGGAGAGACCCAGTACTTC
v_call: TRBV10-3; clone_size: -; d_call: TRBD1; j_call: TRBJ2-6; cdr3_aa: CAISERTGMVPGANVLTF; cdr3_nt: TGTGCCATCAGTGAAAGGACAGGGATGGTCCCGGGGGCCAACGTCCTGACTTTC
v_call: TRBV30; clone_size: -; d_call: -; j_call: TRBJ2-6; cdr3_aa: CASGRSFSGANVLTF; cdr3_nt: TGTGCCAGTGGCAGATCGTTCTCTGGGGCCAACGTCCTGACTTTC
v_call: TRBV24-1; clone_size: few; d_call: -; j_call: TRBJ2-5; cdr3_aa: CATSDFAGGETQYF; cdr3_nt: TGTGCCACCAGTGATTTTGCCGGAGGGGAGACCCAGTACTTC
v_call: TRBV7-9; clone_size: medium-sized; d_call: TRBD1; j_call: TRBJ1-4; cdr3_aa: CASSLGQDNEKLFF; cdr3_nt: TGTGCCAGCAGCCTGGGACAGGATAATGAAAAACTGTTTTTT
v_call: TRBV6-5; clone_size: -; d_call: -; j_call: TRBJ1-2; cdr3_aa: CASSYVRTNYGYTF; cdr3_nt: TGTGCCAGCAGTTACGTTCGGACTAACTATGGCTACACCTTC
v_call: TRBV12-3/TRBV12-4; clone_size: few; d_call: TRBD1; j_call: TRBJ1-1; cdr3_aa: CASSAEDRGSTEAFF; cdr3_nt: TGTGCCAGCAGTGCCGAGGACAGGGGGTCCACTGAAGCTTTCTTT
v_call: TRBV6-2/TRBV6-3; clone_size: -; d_call: -; j_call: TRBJ2-3; cdr3_aa: CASRDSGLPSTDTQYF; cdr3_nt: TGTGCCAGCAGAGACTCCGGGCTCCCTAGCACAGATACGCAGTATTTT
v_call: TRBV7-2; clone_size: -; d_call: -; j_call: TRBJ2-7; cdr3_aa: CASSFTGYYEQYF; cdr3_nt: TGTGCCAGCAGCTTCACCGGGTACTACGAGCAGTACTTC
v_call: TRBV20-1; clone_size: -; d_call: TRBD1; j_call: TRBJ2-7; cdr3_aa: CSADRAHEQYF; cdr3_nt: TGCAGTGCAGACAGGGCCCACGAGCAGTACTTC
v_call: TRBV5-4; clone_size: -; d_call: -; j_call: TRBJ1-1; cdr3_aa: CASSLPDLNTEAFF; cdr3_nt: TGTGCCAGCAGCTTACCTGACTTGAACACTGAAGCTTTCTTT
v_call: TRBV7-2; clone_size: -; d_call: -; j_call: TRBJ2-3; cdr3_aa: CAISPELDGTQYF; cdr3_nt: TGTGCCATTTCCCCCGAGCTAGATGGTACGCAGTATTTT
v_call: TRBV19; clone_size: -; d_call: -; j_call: TRBJ1-1; cdr3_aa: CASVLDLGSEAFF; cdr3_nt: TGTGCCAGTGTGTTAGACCTCGGCTCTGAAGCTTTCTTT
v_call: TRBV2; clone_size: -; d_call: -; j_call: TRBJ1-1; cdr3_aa: CASTLITSEAFF; cdr3_nt: TGTGCCAGCACCCTAATTACTAGTGAAGCTTTCTTT